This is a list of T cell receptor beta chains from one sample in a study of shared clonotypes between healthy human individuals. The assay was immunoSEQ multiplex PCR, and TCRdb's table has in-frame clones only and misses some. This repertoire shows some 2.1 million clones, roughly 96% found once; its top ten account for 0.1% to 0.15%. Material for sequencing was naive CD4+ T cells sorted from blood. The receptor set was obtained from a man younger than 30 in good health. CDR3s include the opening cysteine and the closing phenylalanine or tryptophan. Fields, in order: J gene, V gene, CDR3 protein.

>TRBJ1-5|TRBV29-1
CSAGQGNQPQHF
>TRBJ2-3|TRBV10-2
CASQQSLTGRGDTQYF
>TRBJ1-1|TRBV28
CASSPYGGNTEAFF
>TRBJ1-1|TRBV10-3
CAISESDISNTEAFF
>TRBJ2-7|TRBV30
CAQRDSGASYEQYF
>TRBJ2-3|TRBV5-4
CASSQPRPGLAGTDTQYF
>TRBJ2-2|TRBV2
CASSSQGTGELFF
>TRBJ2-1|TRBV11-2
CASSLERFPSQQFF
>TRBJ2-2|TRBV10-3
CAISEPLGRGNTGELFF
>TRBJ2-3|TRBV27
CASSLIGIGDTQYF
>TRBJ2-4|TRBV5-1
CASSLDVAGGSIQYF
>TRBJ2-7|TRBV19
CASSGGGNSYEQYF
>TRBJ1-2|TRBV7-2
CASSEGQGDGYGYTF
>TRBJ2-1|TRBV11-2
CATGSYNEQFF
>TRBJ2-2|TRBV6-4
CASSPTGFSGELFF
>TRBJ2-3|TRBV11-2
CASSLGTTDTQYF
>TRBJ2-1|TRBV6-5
CASRHPLSYEQFF
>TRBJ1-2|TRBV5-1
CASSPGMVFNYGYTF
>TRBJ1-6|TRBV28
CASSFSQGSSPLHF
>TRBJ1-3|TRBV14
CASSQGLVFGNTIYF
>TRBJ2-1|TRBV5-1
CASSLGQGINEQFF
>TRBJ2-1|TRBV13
CASSSIFRGGSYNEQFF
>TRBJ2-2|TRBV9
CASSVGQGLTTGELFF
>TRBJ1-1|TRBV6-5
CASSRTNTEAFF
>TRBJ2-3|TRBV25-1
CASSTTPGTGGRADTQYF
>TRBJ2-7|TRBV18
CASSLGTGGNSGILYEQYF
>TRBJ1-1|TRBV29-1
CSAYGRLMNTEAFF
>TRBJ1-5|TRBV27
CASSLNNQPQHF
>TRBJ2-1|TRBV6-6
CASIATSGRANEQFF
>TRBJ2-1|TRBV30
CAWSVNAGAYNEQFF
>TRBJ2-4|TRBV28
CASSSGTIIQYF
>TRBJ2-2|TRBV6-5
CASSYGDFGELFF
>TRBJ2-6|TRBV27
CASSLVSWYSGANVLTF
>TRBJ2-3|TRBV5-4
CASGTSRDTQYF
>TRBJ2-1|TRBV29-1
CSVEKGQGGFF
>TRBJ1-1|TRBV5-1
CASSLVAGEAFF
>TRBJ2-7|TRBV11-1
CASSLVGAEQYF
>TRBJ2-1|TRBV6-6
CASSWAVLQFF
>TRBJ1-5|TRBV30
CAWRGDQPQHF
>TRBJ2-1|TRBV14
CASTPGPGFYNEQFF